This entry lists 32 T cell receptor beta chains sequenced from one sample in a study of beta chain features in type 1 diabetes. cDNA synthesis used the whole RNA isolate, giving expressed TCRB sequences. Profiling relied on immunoSEQ multiplex PCR, and the TCRdb table lists in-frame clones only, not all of them. The sample gives hundreds of thousands of clones, around 15% of which show up once; 0.035% to 0.045% is in the top ten. Study observations and caveats: When Type 1 diabetes patients were examined, their TCRB CDR3s proved moderately but significantly shorter in all four CD4+ subsets.

Their antigen targets remain unknown. Sequences were obtained from naive CD4+ T cells from blood. The receptors were sampled from a man between 18 and 29 years old with type 1 diabetes.

This clone turned up a few times. The genes are TRBV6-5 and TRBJ2-2; TRBD1 might be the D (5 bases). Trimming left V 5 bases short and J 1 base short, with 8 bases between. The CDR3 extends over 14 amino acids. Germline values: CDR1 MNHEY, CDR2 SVGAGI. This CDR3 reads CASSTTGNTGELFF. The CDR3 nucleotides are TGTGCCAGCAGTACCACAGGGAACACCGGGGAGCTGTTTTTT.

This chain links TRBV7-9 with TRBJ2-1; either TRBD1 or TRBD2 may supply D (5 bases each). The V gene lost 6 bases and the J gene lost 2 bases, with 14 bases spanning the gap. The germline gives CDR1 SEHNR, CDR2 FQNEAQ (reference sequence). The CDR3 extends over 15 amino acids. The CDR3 reads CASRTTRGTYNEQFF. The CDR3 coding sequence is TGTGCCAGCAGAACAACTAGGGGCACCTACAATGAGCAGTTCTTC.

Only a few counts were recorded for this clone. CDR3 protein: CSVLKGGTAFF. The CDR3 DNA follows: TGCAGCGTTCTAAAGGGGGGGACAGCTTTCTTT. V usage is TRBV29-1 and J usage is TRBJ1-1; D is perhaps TRBD1 (6 bases). The CDR3 is 11 amino acids. Germline values: CDR1 SQVTM, CDR2 ANQGSEA. V shed 5 bases and J shed 10 bases, with 14 bases lying between them.

A few counts support this clone. This chain links TRBV5-1 with TRBJ1-1; TRBD1 agrees at 7 bases. The junction had 7 bases not matched to a gene; V was cut back by 4 bases and J by 1 base. Germline-derived CDR1 and CDR2 are SGHRS and YFSETQ. This CDR3 is built from 15 residues. CDR3: CASSVPGGKNTEAFF. CDR3 bases: TGCGCCAGCAGCGTCCCAGGGGGGAAGAACACTGAAGCTTTCTTT.

This clone came up a few times. The rearrangement uses TRBV9 and TRBJ1-6; D gene uncertain. This CDR3 has 16 amino acids. Germline values: CDR1 SGDLS, CDR2 YYNGEE. Trimming removed 3 bases at V and 0 bases at J, with 10 bases between. Here the CDR3 reads CASSARLSSYNSPLHF. As DNA, the CDR3 is TGTGCCAGCAGCGCCCGGCTGAGCTCCTATAATTCACCCCTCCACTTT.

This clone was observed a handful of times. The chain recombines TRBV4-1 with TRBJ2-3; D is uncertain. Between the trimmed V and J ends, which lost 1 base and 2 bases, there was a span of 13 bases. This CDR3 has 16 amino acids. Germline loops: CDR1 MGHRA, CDR2 YSYEKL. CDR3 in amino acids: CASSQVPSSITDTQYF. In DNA, the CDR3 is TGCGCCAGCAGCCAAGTCCCCAGCAGCATCACAGATACGCAGTATTTT.

The V and J genes are TRBV5-6 and TRBJ2-2, with 7 bases fitting TRBD1. After removal of 0 bases from V and 7 bases from J, the junction contained 9 bases not matched to a gene. The CDR3 runs 16 residues. CDR1 SGHDT and CDR2 YYEEEE come from the germline V gene. As DNA, the CDR3 is TGTGCCAGCAGCTTGGTCACACGACAGGGCGACGGGGAGCTGTTTTTT. It translates to CASSLVTRQGDGELFF.

The V gene is TRBV10-3, the J gene TRBJ2-1, with TRBD2 identical over 9 bases. Trimming removed 8 bases from V and 2 bases from J; junction bases left unmatched: 4. The CDR3 runs 14 residues. CDR1 is ENHRY and CDR2 is SYGVKD in the germline V gene. This CDR3 is CAIQGTSPYNEQFF. In nucleotides, the CDR3 is TGTGCCATCCAGGGGACTAGCCCCTACAATGAGCAGTTCTTC.

Concerning this clone itself: This sample also contains other DNA sequences that code for the same CDR3. The CDR3 is CAWKLAGPVQWAQYF. Here the CDR3 DNA reads TGTGCCTGGAAACTAGCGGGGCCCGTCCAATGGGCCCAGTACTTC. This rearrangement joins TRBV30 to TRBJ2-5; the match to TRBD2 covers 10 bases. The CDR3 has 15 residues. Looked up from germline, CDR1 is GTSNPN and CDR2 is SVGIG (reference sequence). J was trimmed by 9 bases and V by 4 bases; bases with no gene match: 14.

Here the CDR3 DNA reads TGTGCCAGCAGGAAGGGGCGCGGAGGGGCCAACGTCCTGACTTTC. Amino acids: CASRKGRGGANVLTF. The chain joins TRBV6-5 to TRBJ2-6; D is perhaps TRBD1 (5 bases). CDR1 and CDR2 from the germline V gene are MNHEY and SVGAGI. CDR3 length equals 15 residues. V lost 6 bases to trimming and J lost 4 bases, with 13 bases between them.

This chain joins TRBV29-1 and TRBJ1-2, with TRBD1 as a possible D gene (5 bases). The CDR3 totals 12 residues. Trimming cost V 3 bases and J 6 bases, with 11 bases left between them. The germline V gene encodes CDR1 SQVTM and CDR2 ANQGSEA. The CDR3 sequence is CSVDRQKDGYTF. For the CDR3, the DNA is TGCAGCGTTGATAGACAGAAGGATGGCTACACCTTC. The whole variable domain, remainder taken from reference TRBV29-1 and TRBJ1-2, is SAVISQKPSRDICQRGTSLTIQCQVDSQVTMMFWYRQQPGQSLTLIATANQGSEATYESGFVIDKFPISRPNLTFSTLTVSNMSPEDSSIYLCSVDRQKDGYTFGSGTRLTVV.

V gene TRBV12-5 combines with J gene TRBJ1-5; TRBD1 might be the D (5 bases). Trimming took 2 bases from V and 11 from J, leaving 16 bases between them. Germline-derived CDR1 and CDR2 are LGHNT and FRNRAP. The CDR3 runs to 14 residues. The CDR3 bases are TGTGCTAGTGGTTTGCGGGGGGGAGGATGTTCCCAGCATTTT. Amino acids: CASGLRGGGCSQHF. Using reference TRBV12-5 and TRBJ1-5 for the parts outside the CDR3, the full variable domain is DARVTQTPRHKVTEMGQEVTMRCQPILGHNTVFWYRQTMMQGLELLAYFRNRAPLDDSGMPKDRFSAEMPDATLATLKIQPSEPRDSAVYFCASGLRGGGCSQHFGDGTRLSIL.

The chain combines TRBV7-2 with TRBJ2-2; D call uncertain. Germline V CDR1 and CDR2: SGHTA, FQGNSA. Between the trimmed V and J ends, which lost 1 base and 6 bases, there was a span of 6 bases. CDR3 length: 13 residues. The CDR3 nucleotides are TGTGCCAGCAGCTTAGTATCATCCGGGGAGCTGTTTTTT. Protein product: CASSLVSSGELFF.

This clone has only a few counts. This chain connects TRBV4-3 to TRBJ2-5; a weak D match, TRBD1 (6 bases). The CDR3 consists of 17 residues. Trimming removed 0 bases from V and 6 bases from J, with 20 bases in between. Per germline, CDR1 LGHNA and CDR2 YSLEER. The CDR3 protein is CASSQDSLTGWGKTQYF. The CDR3 bases are TGCGCCAGCAGCCAAGATTCCCTGACAGGCTGGGGTAAGACCCAGTACTTC.

The V call is TRBV6-5, the J call TRBJ2-7; 9 bases map to TRBD2. Unmatched junction bases numbered 8, after V lost 8 bases and J lost 3 bases. The CDR3 runs 14 residues. Germline CDR1 MNHEY, CDR2 SVGAGI. CDR3 sequence reads: CASCLGREGYEQYF. CDR3 in DNA: TGTGCCAGCTGCCTGGGGCGGGAGGGCTACGAGCAGTACTTC.

The genes are TRBV7-9 and TRBJ2-1, with 8 bases identical to TRBD1. Germline V gene lookup returns CDR1 SEHNR and CDR2 FQNEAQ (reference sequence). This CDR3 contains 15 residues. V was clipped by 4 bases and J by 8 bases; unmatched bases: 10. This CDR3 reads CASSSRGQGEDEQFF. CDR3 nucleotide sequence: TGTGCCAGCAGCTCCCGAGGACAGGGAGAAGATGAGCAGTTCTTC.

The rearrangement joins TRBV7-9 to TRBJ2-1; a weak D match, TRBD2 (5 bases). Looked up from germline, CDR1 is SEHNR and CDR2 is FQNEAQ (reference sequence). V was pared by 4 bases and J by 3 bases, with 16 bases between. CDR3 length: 16 amino acids. The CDR3 here is CASSSQGLLRYNEQFF. CDR3 nucleotide sequence: TGTGCCAGCAGCTCCCAAGGACTCCTCCGCTACAATGAGCAGTTCTTC. Full variable domain (remainder filled in from reference TRBV7-9 and TRBJ2-1): DTGVSQNPRHKITKRGQNVTFRCDPISEHNRLYWYRQTLGQGPEFLTYFQNEAQLEKSRLLSDRFSAERPKGSFSTLEIQRTEQGDSAMYLCASSSQGLLRYNEQFFGPGTRLTVL.

For this clone: The junction shows a germline mismatch at one end, possibly a read error. In the same sample, other DNA sequences code for this CDR3. The chain links TRBV20-1 to TRBJ1-1; D remains ambiguous. CDR1 DFQATT and CDR2 SNEGSKA come from the germline V gene (reference sequence). The CDR3 has 11 residues. For the CDR3, the DNA is TGCAGTGCCAGAGAGAACACTGAAGCTTTCTTT. This codes for CSARENTEAFF.

V gene TRBV7-2 combines with J gene TRBJ2-1; D could derive from TRBD1 or TRBD2 (6 bases each). The CDR3 is made up of 15 amino acids. The V end lost 3 bases, the J end lost 0 bases, and 9 bases lay between the germline ends. The germline V gene has CDR1 SGHTA and CDR2 FQGNSA. CDR3 in DNA: TGTGCCAGCAGCTTCGGGGGCGTCTCCTACAATGAGCAGTTCTTC. As protein: CASSFGGVSYNEQFF.

The J gene is TRBJ2-5, the V gene TRBV6-1, with a possible D match to TRBD1 (5 bases). V was trimmed by 8 bases and J by 1 base, leaving 11 bases between them. This CDR3 has 13 residues. The germline gives CDR1 MNHNS, CDR2 SASEGT. The CDR3 spells CASARQTQETQYF. The CDR3 DNA reads as TGTGCCAGCGCGAGACAGACCCAAGAGACCCAGTACTTC.

The sample holds a few counts of this clone. V gene TRBV4-3 combines with J gene TRBJ2-2; 8 nucleotides line up with TRBD1. V lost 1 base and J lost 6; bases outside the gene matches: 4. The CDR3 is 15 amino acids. Germline CDR1 LGHNA, CDR2 YSLEER. The CDR3 region is CASSQAQGASGELFF. CDR3 nucleotide sequence: TGCGCCAGCAGCCAAGCGCAGGGGGCGTCCGGGGAGCTGTTTTTT.

This clone appeared a few times. The rearrangement joins TRBV14 to TRBJ2-1; D uncertain. Germline CDR1 reads SGHDN; CDR2 reads FVKESK. CDR3 length: 15 amino acids. Trimming took 3 bases from V and 5 from J, leaving 14 bases between them. CDR3 loop: CASSQGGTWHNEQFF. The CDR3 DNA is TGTGCCAGCAGCCAGGGTGGCACGTGGCACAATGAGCAGTTCTTC. The full variable domain, rest sourced from reference TRBV14 and TRBJ2-1, is EAGVTQFPSHSVIEKGQTVTLRCDPISGHDNLYWYRRVMGKEIKFLLHFVKESKQDESGMPNNRFLAERTGGTYSTLKVQPAELEDSGVYFCASSQGGTWHNEQFFGPGTRLTVL.

This rearrangement joins TRBV19 to TRBJ1-5, with 8 bases aligning to TRBD1. The trim removed 5 bases at V and 4 bases at J, leaving 4 bases unmatched. The CDR3 spans 14 residues. Germline CDR1 reads LNHDA; CDR2 reads SQIVND (reference sequence). CDR3 residues: CASSRTGINQPQHF. The CDR3 DNA is TGTGCCAGTAGTCGGACAGGGATTAATCAGCCCCAGCATTTT.

The chain employs TRBV7-3 and TRBJ2-3; D not certain. CDR1 SGHTA and CDR2 FQGTGA come from the germline V gene. The CDR3 contains 15 residues. The V and J ends lost 5 bases and 0 bases respectively, with 12 bases between them. CDR3 region: CASSPYPRSTDTQYF. DNA of the CDR3: TGTGCCAGCAGCCCCTACCCTAGGAGCACAGATACGCAGTATTTT.

The table lists this clone with a few counts. This sequence joins TRBV4-3 and TRBJ2-1; D remains ambiguous. CDR3 length: 16 amino acids. CDR1 and CDR2 (germline): LGHNA, YSLEER. The V and J ends lost 0 bases and 0 bases respectively, with 9 bases between them. The CDR3 nucleotides read TGCGCCAGCAGCCAAGAGGCCATGGGCTCCTACAATGAGCAGTTCTTC. It is translated as CASSQEAMGSYNEQFF.

A few counts support this clone. The chain links TRBV28 to TRBJ2-7, with D perhaps TRBD2 (6 bases). The germline V and J ends were trimmed by 6 bases and 2 bases, with 20 bases remaining between them. CDR3 size: 16 residues. CDR1 MDHEN and CDR2 SYDVKM come from the germline V gene. The CDR3 reads CASRTADGGNPYEQYF. The CDR3 DNA reads as TGTGCCAGCAGGACAGCTGACGGGGGAAACCCCTACGAGCAGTACTTC.

This clone has only a few counts. Other DNA sequences in the same sample also yield this CDR3. The rearrangement links TRBV6-5 to TRBJ2-7, with a possible D match to TRBD2 (5 bases). Per germline, CDR1 MNHEY and CDR2 SVGAGI. This CDR3 spans 13 amino acids. The germline V and J ends were trimmed by 6 bases and 4 bases, with 13 bases remaining between them. The CDR3 coding sequence is TGTGCCAGCAGAGAAACCGGGATTTACGAGCAGTACTTC. This translates into CASRETGIYEQYF.

The chain recombines TRBV27 with TRBJ2-3; D call uncertain. The V gene's germline CDR1 is MNHEY and CDR2 SMNVEV (reference sequence). V was cut by 3 bases and J by 0 bases, with 13 bases left in between. There are 16 residues in the CDR3. For the CDR3, the DNA is TGTGCCAGCAGTTTTTGGCAGCCGGCTAGCACAGATACGCAGTATTTT. Translation: CASSFWQPASTDTQYF.

This clone came up a few times. CDR3: CASSFHKQYNEQFF. In nucleotides, the CDR3 is TGTGCCAGCAGTTTTCACAAGCAATACAATGAGCAGTTCTTC. J is TRBJ2-1 and V is TRBV25-1, with D hard to call. V was shortened by 5 bases and J by 4 bases, with 12 bases between the two germline ends. CDR3 length equals 14 residues. Germline V gene data show CDR1 as MGHDK and CDR2 as SYGVNS.

The genes are TRBV15 and TRBJ2-3; 7 nucleotides line up with TRBD1. Germline CDR1 is LNHNV and CDR2 is YYDKDF (reference sequence). V shed 1 base, J shed 3 bases, and the junction held 7 bases outside the gene matches. This CDR3 is 16 amino acids long. The CDR3 reads CATSRVAARGTDTQYF. Here the CDR3 DNA reads TGTGCCACCAGCAGAGTGGCGGCCAGGGGGACAGATACGCAGTATTTT.

The sample holds a few counts of this clone. This rearrangement joins TRBV30 to TRBJ2-7, with D perhaps given as TRBD1 or TRBD2 (6 bases each). Germline loops: CDR1 GTSNPN, CDR2 SVGIG (reference sequence). Trimming removed 0 bases from V and 0 bases from J, with 9 bases in between. The CDR3 covers 14 residues. Here the CDR3 reads CAWSVKGGSYEQYF. DNA for the CDR3: TGTGCCTGGAGTGTAAAGGGGGGCTCCTACGAGCAGTACTTC.

Only a few counts were recorded for this clone. V usage is TRBV7-2 and J usage is TRBJ2-1; D not resolved. Germline V gene sequence: CDR1 SGHTA, CDR2 FQGNSA. V lost 1 base and J 8 bases, leaving 12 bases between the germline ends. This CDR3 spans 14 amino acids. The chain's CDR3 is CASSLVRPEYEQFF. The CDR3 DNA reads TGTGCCAGCAGCTTAGTGCGCCCCGAGTATGAGCAGTTCTTC. Full variable domain (rest looked up from reference TRBV7-2 and TRBJ2-1): GAGVSQSPSNKVTEKGKDVELRCDPISGHTALYWYRQSLGQGLEFLIYFQGNSAPDKSGLPSDRFSAERTGGSVSTLTIQRTQQEDSAVYLCASSLVRPEYEQFFGPGTRLTVL.